Detailed here is one T cell receptor beta chain. The data derive from a study of cytomegalovirus exposure and HLA in healthy donors. Here immunoSEQ multiplex PCR was the method, and the copy in TCRdb shows in-frame clones only, minus some. The profile shows some 350,000 clones, 87% of them singletons. The source material was PBMCs. The TCR comes from a woman under 40 in good health and CMV-seropositive.

The CDR3 protein is CASSLRLAGANEQFF. The CDR3 DNA follows: TGTGCCAGCAGTTTACGACTAGCGGGAGCTAATGAGCAGTTCTTC. The chain uses TRBV28 and TRBJ2-1; 12 bases fit TRBD2. The junction had 3 bases not matched to a gene; V was cut back by 2 bases and J by 7 bases. The CDR3 length is 15 residues. Germline assignment: CDR1 MDHEN and CDR2 SYDVKM.